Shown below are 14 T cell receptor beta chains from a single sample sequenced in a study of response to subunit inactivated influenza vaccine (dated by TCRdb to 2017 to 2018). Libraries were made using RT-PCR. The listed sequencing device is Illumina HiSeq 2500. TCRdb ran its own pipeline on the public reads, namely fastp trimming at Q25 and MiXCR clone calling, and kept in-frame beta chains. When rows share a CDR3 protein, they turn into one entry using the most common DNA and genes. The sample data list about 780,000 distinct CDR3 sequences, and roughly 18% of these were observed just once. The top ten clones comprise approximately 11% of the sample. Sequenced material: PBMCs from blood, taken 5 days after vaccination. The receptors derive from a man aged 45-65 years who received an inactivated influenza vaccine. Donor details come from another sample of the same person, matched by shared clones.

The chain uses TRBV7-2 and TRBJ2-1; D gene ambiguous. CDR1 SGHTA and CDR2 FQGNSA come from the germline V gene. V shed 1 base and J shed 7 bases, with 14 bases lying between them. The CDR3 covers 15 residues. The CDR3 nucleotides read TGTGCCAGCAGCTTAGAGTCACTAACACGAAATGAGCAGTTCTTC. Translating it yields CASSLESLTRNEQFF. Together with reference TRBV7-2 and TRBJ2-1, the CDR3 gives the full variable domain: GAGVSQSPSNKVTEKGKDVELRCDPISGHTALYWYRQSLGQGLEFLIYFQGNSAPDKSGLPSDRFSAERTGGSVSTLTIQRTQQEDSAVYLCASSLESLTRNEQFFGPGTRLTVL.

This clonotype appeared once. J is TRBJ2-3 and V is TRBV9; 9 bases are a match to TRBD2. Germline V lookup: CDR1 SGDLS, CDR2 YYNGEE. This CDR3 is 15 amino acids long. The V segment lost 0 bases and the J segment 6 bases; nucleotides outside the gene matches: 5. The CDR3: CASSVVGGGGDTQYF. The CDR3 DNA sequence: TGTGCCAGCAGCGTAGTGGGCGGGGGGGGTGATACGCAGTATTTT.

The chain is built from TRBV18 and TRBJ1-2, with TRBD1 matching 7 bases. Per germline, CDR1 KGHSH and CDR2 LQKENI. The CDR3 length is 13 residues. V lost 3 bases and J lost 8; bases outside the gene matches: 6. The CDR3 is CASSPDRVGGYTF. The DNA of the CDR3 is TGTGCCAGCTCACCTGACAGGGTTGGAGGCTACACCTTC.

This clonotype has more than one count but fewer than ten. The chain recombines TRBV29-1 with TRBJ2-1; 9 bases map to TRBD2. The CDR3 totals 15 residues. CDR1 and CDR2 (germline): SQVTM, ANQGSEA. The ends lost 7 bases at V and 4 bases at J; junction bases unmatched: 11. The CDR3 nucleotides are TGCAGCGGGGGCCTAGCGGGAAACTCTTACAATGAGCAGTTCTTC. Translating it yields CSGGLAGNSYNEQFF.

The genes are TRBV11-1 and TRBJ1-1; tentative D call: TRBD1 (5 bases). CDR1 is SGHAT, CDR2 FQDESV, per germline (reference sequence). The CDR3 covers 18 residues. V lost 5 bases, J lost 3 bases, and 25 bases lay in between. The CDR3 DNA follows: TGTGCCAGCAGCCCTAAGGGCCTAGGCAGGGTGTTCGACACTGAAGCTTTCTTT. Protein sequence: CASSPKGLGRVFDTEAFF.

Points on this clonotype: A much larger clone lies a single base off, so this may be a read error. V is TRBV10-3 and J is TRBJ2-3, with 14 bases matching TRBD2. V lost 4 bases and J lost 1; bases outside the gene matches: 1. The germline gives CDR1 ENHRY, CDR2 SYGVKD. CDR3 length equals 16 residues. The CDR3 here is CAISAGLAGGTDTQYF. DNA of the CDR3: TGTGCCATCAGTGCGGGACTAGCGGGAGGCACAGATACGCAGTATTTT.

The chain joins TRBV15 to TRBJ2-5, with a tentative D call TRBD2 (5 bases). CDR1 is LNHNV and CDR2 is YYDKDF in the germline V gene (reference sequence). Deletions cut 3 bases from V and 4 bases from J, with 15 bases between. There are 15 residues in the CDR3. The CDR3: CATSSMRGPGETQYF. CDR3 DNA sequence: TGTGCCACCAGCAGCATGAGAGGGCCGGGAGAGACCCAGTACTTC.

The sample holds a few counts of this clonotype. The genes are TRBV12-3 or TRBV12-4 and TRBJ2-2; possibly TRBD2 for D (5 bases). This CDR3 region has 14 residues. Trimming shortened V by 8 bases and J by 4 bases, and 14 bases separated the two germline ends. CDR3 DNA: TGTGCCAGCTCCGTGGTGGGGAGCACCGGGGAGCTGTTTTTT. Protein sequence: CASSVVGSTGELFF.

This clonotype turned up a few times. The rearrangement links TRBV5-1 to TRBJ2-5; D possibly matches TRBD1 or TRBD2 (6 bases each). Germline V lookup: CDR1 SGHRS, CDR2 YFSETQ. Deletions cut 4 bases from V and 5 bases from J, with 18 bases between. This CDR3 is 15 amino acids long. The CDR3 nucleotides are TGCGCCAGCAGCCTTGCGGGACAAATGAGGGAGACCCAGTACTTC. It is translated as CASSLAGQMRETQYF. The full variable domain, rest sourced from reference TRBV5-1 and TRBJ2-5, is KAGVTQTPRYLIKTRGQQVTLSCSPISGHRSVSWYQQTPGQGLQFLFEYFSETQRNKGNFPGRFSGRQFSNSRSEMNVSTLELGDSALYLCASSLAGQMRETQYFGPGTRLLVL.

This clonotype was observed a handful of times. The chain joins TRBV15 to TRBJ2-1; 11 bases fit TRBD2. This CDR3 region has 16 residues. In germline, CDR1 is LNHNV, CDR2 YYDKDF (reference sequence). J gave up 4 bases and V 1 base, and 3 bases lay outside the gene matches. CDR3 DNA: TGTGCCACCAGCAGAGGAACTAGCGGGAGATACAATGAGCAGTTCTTC. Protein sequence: CATSRGTSGRYNEQFF.

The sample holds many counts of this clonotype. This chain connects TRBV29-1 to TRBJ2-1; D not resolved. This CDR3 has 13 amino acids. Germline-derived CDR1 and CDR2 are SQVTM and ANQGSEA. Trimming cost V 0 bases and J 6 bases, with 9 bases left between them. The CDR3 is CSVEDEPGNEQFF. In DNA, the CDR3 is TGCAGCGTTGAAGATGAGCCTGGCAATGAGCAGTTCTTC.

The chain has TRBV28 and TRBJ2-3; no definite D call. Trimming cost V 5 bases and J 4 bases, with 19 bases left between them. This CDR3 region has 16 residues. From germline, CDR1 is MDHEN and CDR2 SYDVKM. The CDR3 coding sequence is TGTGCCAGCAGTATACCGGATAGGGTTCCAGCAGATACGCAGTATTTT. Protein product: CASSIPDRVPADTQYF. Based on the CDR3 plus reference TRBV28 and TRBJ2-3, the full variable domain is DVKVTQSSRYLVKRTGEKVFLECVQDMDHENMFWYRQDPGLGLRLIYFSYDVKMKEKGDIPEGYSVSREKKERFSLILESASTNQTSMYLCASSIPDRVPADTQYFGPGTRLTVL.

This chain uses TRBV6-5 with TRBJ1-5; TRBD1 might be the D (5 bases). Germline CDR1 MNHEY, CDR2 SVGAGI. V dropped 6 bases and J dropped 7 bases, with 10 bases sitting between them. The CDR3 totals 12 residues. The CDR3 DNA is TGTGCCAGCAGGTCCGGGACCCAGCCCCAGCATTTT. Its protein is CASRSGTQPQHF.

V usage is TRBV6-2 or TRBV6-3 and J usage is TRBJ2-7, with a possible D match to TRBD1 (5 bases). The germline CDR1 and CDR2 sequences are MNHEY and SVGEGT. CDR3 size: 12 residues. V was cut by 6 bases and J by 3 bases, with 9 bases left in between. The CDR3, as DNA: TGTGCCAGCAGGGAAGGACACTACGAGCAGTACTTC. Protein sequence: CASREGHYEQYF.